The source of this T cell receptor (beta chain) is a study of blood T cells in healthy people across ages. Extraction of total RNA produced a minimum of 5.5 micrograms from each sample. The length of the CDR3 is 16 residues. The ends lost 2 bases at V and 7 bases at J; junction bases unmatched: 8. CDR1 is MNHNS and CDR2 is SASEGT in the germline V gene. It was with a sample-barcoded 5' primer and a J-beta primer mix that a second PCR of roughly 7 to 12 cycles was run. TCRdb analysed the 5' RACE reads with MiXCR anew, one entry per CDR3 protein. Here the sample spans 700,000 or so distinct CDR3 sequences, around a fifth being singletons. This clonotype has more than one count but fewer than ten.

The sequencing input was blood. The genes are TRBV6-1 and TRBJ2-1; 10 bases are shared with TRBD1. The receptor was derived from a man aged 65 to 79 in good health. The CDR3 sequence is CASSETGTGVGNEQFF. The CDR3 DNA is TGTGCCAGCAGTGAAACCGGGACAGGGGTTGGAAATGAGCAGTTCTTC.